This T cell receptor (beta chain) was obtained from a study of blood T cell repertoires in COVID-19. Study information: Nucleic acid was either cDNA or gDNA, and it came from T cells, B-cell-depleted T cells, or PBMCs.

As processed by the authors: Estimates of nucleated cell counts were drawn from the amplification of reference gene primers. The assay was immunoSEQ multiplex PCR, and TCRdb's table has in-frame clones only and misses some. V, J and clone size were drawn from that table, and D and trimming were deduced from the DNA. Here the sample spans about 340,000 clones, about 83% being singletons. The length of the CDR3 is 15 residues. V was cut by 1 base and J by 6 bases, with 15 bases left in between. Germline V lookup: CDR1 MNHEY, CDR2 SMNVEV (reference sequence). This TCR was sampled from a man between 25 and 39 years old with active or convalescent COVID-19. V usage is TRBV27 and J usage is TRBJ1-2, with D perhaps TRBD1 (5 bases). Sequences were obtained from peripheral blood. The CDR3 DNA reads TGTGCCAGCAGTTTATTTCTTCAGGGCCCAGATGGCTACACCTTC. Its translation is CASSLFLQGPDGYTF.